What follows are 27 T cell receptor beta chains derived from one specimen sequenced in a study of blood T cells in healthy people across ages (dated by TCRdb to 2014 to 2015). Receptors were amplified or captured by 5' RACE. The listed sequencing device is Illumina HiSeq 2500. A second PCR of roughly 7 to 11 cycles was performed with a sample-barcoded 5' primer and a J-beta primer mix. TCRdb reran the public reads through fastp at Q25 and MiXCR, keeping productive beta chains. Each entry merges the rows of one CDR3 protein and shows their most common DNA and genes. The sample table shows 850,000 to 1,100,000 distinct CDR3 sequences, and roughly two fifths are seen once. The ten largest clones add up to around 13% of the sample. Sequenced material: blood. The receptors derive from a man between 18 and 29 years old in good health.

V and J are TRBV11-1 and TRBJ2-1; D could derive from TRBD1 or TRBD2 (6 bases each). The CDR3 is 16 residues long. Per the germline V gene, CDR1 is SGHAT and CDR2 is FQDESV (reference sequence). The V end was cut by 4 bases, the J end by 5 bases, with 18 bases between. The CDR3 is CASSSRGTPANNEQFF. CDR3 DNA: TGTGCCAGCAGCTCTAGGGGGACTCCCGCCAACAATGAGCAGTTCTTC. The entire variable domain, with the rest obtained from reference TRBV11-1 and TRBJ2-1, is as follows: EAEVAQSPRYKITEKSQAVAFWCDPISGHATLYWYRQILGQGPELLVQFQDESVVDDSQLPKDRFSAERLKGVDSTLKIQPAELGDSAMYLCASSSRGTPANNEQFFGPGTRLTVL.

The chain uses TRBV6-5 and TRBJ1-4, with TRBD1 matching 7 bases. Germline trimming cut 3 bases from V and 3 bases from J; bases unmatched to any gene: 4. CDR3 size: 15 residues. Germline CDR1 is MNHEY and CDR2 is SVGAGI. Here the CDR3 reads CASSYEGAANEKLFF. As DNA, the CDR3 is TGTGCCAGCAGTTATGAGGGGGCGGCTAATGAAAAACTGTTTTTT.

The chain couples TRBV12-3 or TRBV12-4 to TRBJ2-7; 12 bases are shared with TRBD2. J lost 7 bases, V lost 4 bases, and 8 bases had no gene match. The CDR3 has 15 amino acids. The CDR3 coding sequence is TGTGCCAGCAGTTGGACTAGCGGGGTCTACAATGAGCAGTACTTC. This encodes CASSWTSGVYNEQYF.

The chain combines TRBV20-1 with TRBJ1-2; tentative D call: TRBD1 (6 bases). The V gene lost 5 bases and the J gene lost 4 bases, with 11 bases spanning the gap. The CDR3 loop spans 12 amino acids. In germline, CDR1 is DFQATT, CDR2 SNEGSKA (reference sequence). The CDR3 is CSARTETYGYTF. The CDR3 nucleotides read TGCAGTGCTCGGACAGAAACCTATGGCTACACCTTC.

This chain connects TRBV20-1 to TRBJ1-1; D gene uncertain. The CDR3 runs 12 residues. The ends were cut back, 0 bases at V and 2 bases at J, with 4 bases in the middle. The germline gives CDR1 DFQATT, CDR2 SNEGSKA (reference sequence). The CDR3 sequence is CSARDQNTEAFF. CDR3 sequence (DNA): TGCAGTGCTAGAGATCAAAACACTGAAGCTTTCTTT.

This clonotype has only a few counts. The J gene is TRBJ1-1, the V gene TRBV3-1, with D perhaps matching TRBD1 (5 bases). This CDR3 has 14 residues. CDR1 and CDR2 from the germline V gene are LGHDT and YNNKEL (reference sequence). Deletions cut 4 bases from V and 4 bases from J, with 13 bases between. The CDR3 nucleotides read TGTGCCAGCAGCCCAGACACCGGGGGCACTGAAGCTTTCTTT. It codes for CASSPDTGGTEAFF.

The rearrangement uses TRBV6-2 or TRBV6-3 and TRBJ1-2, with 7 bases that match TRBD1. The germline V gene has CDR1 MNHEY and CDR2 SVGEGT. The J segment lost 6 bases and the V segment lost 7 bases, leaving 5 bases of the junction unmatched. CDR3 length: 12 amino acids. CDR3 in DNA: TGTGCCAGCAACGACAGGGCCCATGGCTACACCTTC. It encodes CASNDRAHGYTF.

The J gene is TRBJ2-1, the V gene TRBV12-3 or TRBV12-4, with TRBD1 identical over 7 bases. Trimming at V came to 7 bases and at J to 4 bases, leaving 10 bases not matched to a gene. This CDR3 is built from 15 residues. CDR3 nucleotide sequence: TGTGCCAGCACCATGACAGGGCCGGGGTACAATGAGCAGTTCTTC. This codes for CASTMTGPGYNEQFF.

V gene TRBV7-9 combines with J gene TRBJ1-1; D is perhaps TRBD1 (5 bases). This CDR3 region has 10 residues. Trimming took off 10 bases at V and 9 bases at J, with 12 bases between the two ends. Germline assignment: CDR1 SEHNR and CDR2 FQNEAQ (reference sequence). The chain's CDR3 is CAIRSGQAFF. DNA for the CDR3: TGTGCCATACGCTCGGGACAAGCTTTCTTT.

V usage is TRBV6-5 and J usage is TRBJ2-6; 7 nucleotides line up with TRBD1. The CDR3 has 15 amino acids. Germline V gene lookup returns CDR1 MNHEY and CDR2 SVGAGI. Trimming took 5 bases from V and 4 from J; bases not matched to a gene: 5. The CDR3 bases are TGTGCCAGCAGTGAGGGGGCAGCAGGGGCCAACGTCCTGACTTTC. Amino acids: CASSEGAAGANVLTF.

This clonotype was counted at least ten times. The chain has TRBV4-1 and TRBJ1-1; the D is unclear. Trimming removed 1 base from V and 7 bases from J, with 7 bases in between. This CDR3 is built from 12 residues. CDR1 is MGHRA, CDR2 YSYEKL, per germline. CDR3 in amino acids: CASSQGAGEAFF. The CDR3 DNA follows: TGCGCCAGCAGCCAAGGGGCCGGTGAAGCTTTCTTT.

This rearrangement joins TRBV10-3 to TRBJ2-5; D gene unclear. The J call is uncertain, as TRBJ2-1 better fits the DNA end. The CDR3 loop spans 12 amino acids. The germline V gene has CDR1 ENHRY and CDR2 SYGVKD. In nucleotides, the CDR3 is TGTGCCATCAGTGAGTCTGAAGAGACCCAGTTCTTC. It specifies CAISESEETQFF.

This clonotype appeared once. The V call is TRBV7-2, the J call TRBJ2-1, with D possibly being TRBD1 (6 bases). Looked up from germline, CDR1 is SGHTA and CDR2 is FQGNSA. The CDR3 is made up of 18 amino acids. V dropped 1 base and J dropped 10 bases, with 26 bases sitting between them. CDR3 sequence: CASSLGRGIVKGSYEQFF. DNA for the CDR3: TGTGCCAGCAGCTTAGGCAGGGGAATTGTTAAAGGGTCCTACGAGCAGTTCTTC.

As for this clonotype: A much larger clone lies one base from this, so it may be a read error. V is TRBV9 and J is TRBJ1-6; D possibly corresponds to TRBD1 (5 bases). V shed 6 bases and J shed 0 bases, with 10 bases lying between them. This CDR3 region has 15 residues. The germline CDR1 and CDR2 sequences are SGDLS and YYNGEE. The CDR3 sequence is CASTRGSSYNSPLHF. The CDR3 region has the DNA TGTGCCAGCACACGGGGGAGCTCCTATAATTCACCCCTCCACTTT.

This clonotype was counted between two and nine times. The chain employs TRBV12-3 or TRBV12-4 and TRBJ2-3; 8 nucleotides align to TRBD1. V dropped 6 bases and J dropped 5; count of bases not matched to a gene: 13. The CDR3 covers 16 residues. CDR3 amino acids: CASSRLQGDLGDTQYF. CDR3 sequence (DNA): TGTGCCAGCAGCCGCCTACAGGGGGACTTGGGAGATACGCAGTATTTT.

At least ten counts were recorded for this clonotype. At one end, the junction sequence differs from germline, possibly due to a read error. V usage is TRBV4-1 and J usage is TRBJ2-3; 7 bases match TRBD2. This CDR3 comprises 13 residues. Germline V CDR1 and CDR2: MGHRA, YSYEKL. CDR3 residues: CASRGGLTDTQYF. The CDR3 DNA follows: TGTGCCAGCCGCGGGGGTCTCACAGATACGCAGTATTTT.

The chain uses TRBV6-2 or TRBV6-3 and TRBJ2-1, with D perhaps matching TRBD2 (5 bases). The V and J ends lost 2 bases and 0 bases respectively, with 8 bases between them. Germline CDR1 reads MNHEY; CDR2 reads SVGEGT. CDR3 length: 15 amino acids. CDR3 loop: CASSYEAGSYNEQFF. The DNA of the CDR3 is TGTGCCAGCAGTTACGAGGCGGGCTCCTACAATGAGCAGTTCTTC.

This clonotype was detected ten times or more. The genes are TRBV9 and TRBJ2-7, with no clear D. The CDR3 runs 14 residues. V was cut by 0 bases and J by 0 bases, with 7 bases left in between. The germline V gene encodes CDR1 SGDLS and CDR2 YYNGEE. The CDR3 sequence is CASSVDLSSYEQYF. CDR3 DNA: TGTGCCAGCAGCGTAGATCTGAGCTCCTACGAGCAGTACTTC.

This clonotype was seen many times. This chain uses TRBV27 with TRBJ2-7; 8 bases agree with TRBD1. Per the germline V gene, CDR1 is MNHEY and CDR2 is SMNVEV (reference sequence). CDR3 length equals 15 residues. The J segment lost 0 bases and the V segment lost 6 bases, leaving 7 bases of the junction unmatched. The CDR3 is CASSGAGTGSYEQYF. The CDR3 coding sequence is TGTGCCAGCAGCGGTGCCGGGACAGGCTCCTACGAGCAGTACTTC.

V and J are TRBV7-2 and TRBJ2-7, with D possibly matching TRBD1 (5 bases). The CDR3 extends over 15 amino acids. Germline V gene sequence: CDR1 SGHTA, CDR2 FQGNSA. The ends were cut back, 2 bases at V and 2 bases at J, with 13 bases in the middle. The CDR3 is CASSLRTPGTYEQYF. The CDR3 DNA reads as TGTGCCAGCAGCTTAAGGACCCCAGGGACCTACGAGCAGTACTTC.

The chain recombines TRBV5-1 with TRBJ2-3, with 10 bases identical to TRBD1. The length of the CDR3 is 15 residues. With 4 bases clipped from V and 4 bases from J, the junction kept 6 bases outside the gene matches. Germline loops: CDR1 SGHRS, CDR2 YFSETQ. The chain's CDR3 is CASSRGQGVADTQYF. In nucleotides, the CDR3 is TGCGCCAGCAGCCGTGGACAGGGGGTGGCAGATACGCAGTATTTT.

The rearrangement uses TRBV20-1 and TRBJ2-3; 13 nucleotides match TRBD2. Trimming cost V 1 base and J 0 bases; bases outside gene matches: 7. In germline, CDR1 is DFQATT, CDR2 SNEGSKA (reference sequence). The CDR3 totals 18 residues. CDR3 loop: CSARVGLAGPMSTDTQYF. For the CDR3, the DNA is TGCAGTGCTAGAGTGGGACTAGCGGGGCCCATGAGCACAGATACGCAGTATTTT.

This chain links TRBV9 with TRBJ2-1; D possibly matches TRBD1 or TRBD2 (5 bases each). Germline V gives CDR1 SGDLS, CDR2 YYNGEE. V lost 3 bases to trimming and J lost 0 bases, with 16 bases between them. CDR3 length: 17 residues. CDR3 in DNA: TGTGCCAGCAGCGAGAGGGGACCTCCTTCCTCCTACAATGAGCAGTTCTTC. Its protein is CASSERGPPSSYNEQFF.

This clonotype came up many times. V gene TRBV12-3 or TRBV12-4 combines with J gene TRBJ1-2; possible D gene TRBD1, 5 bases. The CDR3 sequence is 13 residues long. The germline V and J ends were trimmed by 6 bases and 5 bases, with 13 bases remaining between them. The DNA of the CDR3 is TGTGCCAGCAGCCTCGGGGGGGTATATGGCTACACCTTC. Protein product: CASSLGGVYGYTF.

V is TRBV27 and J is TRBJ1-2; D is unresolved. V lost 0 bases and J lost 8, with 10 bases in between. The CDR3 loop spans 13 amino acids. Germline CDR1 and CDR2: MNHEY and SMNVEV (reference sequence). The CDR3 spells CASSLSPSGGYTF. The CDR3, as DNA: TGTGCCAGCAGTTTATCGCCCTCGGGGGGCTACACCTTC.

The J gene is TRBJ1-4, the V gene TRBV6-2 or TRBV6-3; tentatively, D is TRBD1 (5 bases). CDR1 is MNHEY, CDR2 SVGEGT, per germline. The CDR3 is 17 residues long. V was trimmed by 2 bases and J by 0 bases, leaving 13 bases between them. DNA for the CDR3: TGTGCCAGCAGTTACCTGGGACGGATTGCAACTAATGAAAAACTGTTTTTT. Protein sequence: CASSYLGRIATNEKLFF.

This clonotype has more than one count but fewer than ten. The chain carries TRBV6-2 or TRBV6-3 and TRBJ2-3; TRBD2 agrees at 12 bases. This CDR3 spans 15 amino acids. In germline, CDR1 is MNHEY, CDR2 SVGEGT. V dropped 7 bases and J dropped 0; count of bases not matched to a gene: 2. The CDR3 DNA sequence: TGTGCCAGCACTAGCGGGGGGGCTAGCACAGATACGCAGTATTTT. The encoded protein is CASTSGGASTDTQYF.